Shown below are 7 T cell receptor beta chains from a single sample sequenced in a study of cytomegalovirus exposure and HLA in healthy donors. PCR used 60 Vbeta primers and 13 Jbeta primers. Produced via immunoSEQ multiplex PCR; TCRdb's table is partial and in-frame only. This table holds over 110,000 clones, over 65% found once. Material: PBMCs. Receptor source: a male donor in good health and CMV-seronegative.

This sequence joins TRBV4-1 and TRBJ2-3; 7 bases line up with TRBD2. Germline V CDR1 and CDR2: MGHRA, YSYEKL. This CDR3 comprises 13 residues. With V trimmed by 3 bases and J by 6 bases, 3 bases remained unmatched. CDR3 in amino acids: CASSQAGEDTQYF. The DNA of the CDR3 is TGCGCCAGCAGCCAGGCGGGAGAGGATACGCAGTATTTT.

The DNA for the CDR3 is TGCGCCAGCAGCAGCCGGGACTACGACAATGAGCAGTTCTTC. This translates into CASSSRDYDNEQFF. The chain recombines TRBV5-1 with TRBJ2-1, with 7 nucleotides matching TRBD2. J lost 5 bases, V lost 4 bases, and 6 bases had no gene match. CDR1 SGHRS and CDR2 YFSETQ come from the germline V gene. This CDR3 has 14 residues. Complete variable domain (other parts from reference TRBV5-1 and TRBJ2-1): KAGVTQTPRYLIKTRGQQVTLSCSPISGHRSVSWYQQTPGQGLQFLFEYFSETQRNKGNFPGRFSGRQFSNSRSEMNVSTLELGDSALYLCASSSRDYDNEQFFGPGTRLTVL.

The rearrangement joins TRBV9 to TRBJ1-4; 11 bases fit TRBD1. The trim removed 3 bases at V and 5 bases at J, leaving 3 bases unmatched. This CDR3 has 15 amino acids. CDR1 is SGDLS, CDR2 YYNGEE, per germline. The CDR3 loop is CASSARDRGNEKLFF. CDR3 nucleotides: TGTGCCAGCAGCGCCCGGGACAGGGGGAATGAAAAACTGTTTTTT.

V is TRBV5-1 and J is TRBJ2-1; TRBD2 matches at 9 bases. This CDR3 is 17 amino acids long. Germline V gene data show CDR1 as SGHRS and CDR2 as YFSETQ. With V trimmed by 3 bases and J by 6 bases, 13 bases remained unmatched. The CDR3, as DNA: TGCGCCAGCAGCTGGGGGGCCAGCGGGAGGACCATCAATGAGCAGTTCTTC. The encoded protein is CASSWGASGRTINEQFF.

V gene TRBV19 combines with J gene TRBJ2-7; TRBD1 matches at 7 bases. The CDR3 has 15 amino acids. Germline CDR1 reads LNHDA; CDR2 reads SQIVND (reference sequence). Trimming cost V 9 bases and J 0 bases; bases outside gene matches: 11. The CDR3 DNA reads TGTGCCAGCTCACCCGGACAGGCGTCCTCCTACGAGCAGTACTTC. Translation gives CASSPGQASSYEQYF.

The sample holds one count of this clone. The gene calls are TRBV4-3 and TRBJ2-5, with 13 positions matching TRBD2. With the DNA end fitting TRBJ2-7 better, the J assignment may be wrong. This CDR3 is built from 17 residues. The germline V gene encodes CDR1 LGHNA and CDR2 YSLEER. CDR3 DNA: TGCGCCAGCAGCCAAGGCCGGACTAGCGGGAGCGTATACGAGCAGTACTTC. Residues: CASSQGRTSGSVYEQYF.

This sequence joins TRBV19 and TRBJ1-6; maybe TRBD1 (5 bases). The ends were cut back, 4 bases at V and 9 bases at J, with 10 bases in the middle. From germline, CDR1 is LNHDA and CDR2 SQIVND (reference sequence). CDR3 length: 13 residues. This chain's CDR3 is CASSTFGGSPLHF. As DNA, the CDR3 is TGTGCCAGTAGTACCTTCGGGGGTTCACCCCTCCACTTT.